Shown below are 6 T cell receptor beta chains from a single sample sequenced in a study of shared clonotypes between healthy human individuals. CD8 cells classed as naive were CD45RO-negative and positively selected for CCR7, excluding terminally differentiated effector memory CD45RA+ cells. TCRdb's table, derived via immunoSEQ multiplex PCR, lists solely in-frame clones and lacks some. Of approximately 590,000 clones listed, over 95% were seen once; the top ten hold 0.09% to 0.13%. Sequences were obtained from naive CD8+ T cells sorted from blood. The receptor set was obtained from a woman younger than 45 in good health.

The gene calls are TRBV6-1 and TRBJ2-5; TRBD2 might be the D (6 bases). Germline CDR1 MNHNS, CDR2 SASEGT. The CDR3 loop spans 16 amino acids. V shed 0 bases and J shed 2 bases, with 13 bases lying between them. This chain's CDR3 is CASSEARASEQETQYF. The CDR3 DNA reads TGTGCCAGCAGTGAAGCGCGGGCTAGCGAACAAGAGACCCAGTACTTC.

V is TRBV28 and J is TRBJ2-7; tentatively, D is TRBD1 or TRBD2 (6 bases each). The CDR3 contains 17 residues. Between the trimmed V and J ends, which lost 3 bases and 0 bases, there was a span of 18 bases. CDR1 MDHEN and CDR2 SYDVKM come from the germline V gene. This CDR3 reads CASSFAGHDLSSYEQYF. The CDR3 DNA reads TGTGCCAGCAGTTTTGCGGGACACGACCTGAGCTCCTACGAGCAGTACTTC.

The V call is TRBV30, the J call TRBJ2-2, with TRBD2 as a possible D gene (6 bases). Germline lookup yields CDR1 GTSNPN and CDR2 SVGIG (reference sequence). The CDR3 length is 14 residues. V dropped 2 bases and J dropped 4 bases, with 11 bases sitting between them. CDR3 loop: CAWSQPGGTGELFF. CDR3 DNA: TGTGCCTGGAGTCAACCCGGGGGCACCGGGGAGCTGTTTTTT.

The gene calls are TRBV25-1 and TRBJ1-1, with a tentative D call TRBD1 (6 bases). The CDR3 has 17 amino acids. Trimming removed 3 bases from V and 0 bases from J, with 17 bases in between. Per germline, CDR1 MGHDK and CDR2 SYGVNS. The CDR3 coding sequence is TGTGCCAGCAGTGATCATGGCGGGGGGCGAATGAACACTGAAGCTTTCTTT. This translates into CASSDHGGGRMNTEAFF. The full variable domain, its missing parts supplied by reference TRBV25-1 and TRBJ1-1, is EADIYQTPRYLVIGTGKKITLECSQTMGHDKMYWYQQDPGMELHLIHYSYGVNSTEKGDLSSESTVSRIRTEHFPLTLESARPSHTSQYLCASSDHGGGRMNTEAFFGQGTRLTVV.

This chain uses TRBV18 with TRBJ1-1, with D unclear. Germline V gene lookup returns CDR1 KGHSH and CDR2 LQKENI. Trimming cost V 0 bases and J 0 bases, with 8 bases left between them. This CDR3 has 15 residues. The CDR3 sequence is CASSPPGGLNTEAFF. The CDR3 region has the DNA TGTGCCAGCTCACCACCGGGCGGTCTGAACACTGAAGCTTTCTTT.

The chain couples TRBV9 to TRBJ2-2, with TRBD2 identical over 10 bases. J gave up 6 bases and V 1 base, and 6 bases lay outside the gene matches. Germline V gene lookup returns CDR1 SGDLS and CDR2 YYNGEE. The CDR3 has 16 residues. In nucleotides, the CDR3 is TGTGCCAGCAGCGTACTAGCGGGAGTAAACCCCGGGGAGCTGTTTTTT. Encoded protein: CASSVLAGVNPGELFF. Full variable domain (rest looked up from reference TRBV9 and TRBJ2-2): DSGVTQTPKHLITATGQRVTLRCSPRSGDLSVYWYQQSLDQGLQFLIQYYNGEERAKGNILERFSAQQFPDLHSELNLSSLELGDSALYFCASSVLAGVNPGELFFGEGSRLTVL.